The entry below describes one TCR beta chain. The target antigen is unknown. The record originates from a study of T cells in localized non-small cell lung cancer. CDR3 length equals 16 residues. The J segment lost 6 bases and the V segment lost 5 bases, leaving 10 bases of the junction unmatched. The germline V gene has CDR1 ENHRY and CDR2 SYGVKD. Study conclusions and caveats: Median detection of top 100 tumor clones in adjacent lung was around 60 clones. Measurement of T cell clonality placed uninvolved adjacent lung highest, above the level in tumor.

Generated by immunoSEQ multiplex PCR, the TCRdb table keeps only in-frame clones and is missing some. Of 70,000 to 75,000 clones listed, approximately 84% were seen once; the top ten hold 1% to 1.5%. Sample: peripheral blood, taken before any cancer treatment. The TCR originated in a female donor aged 60 or older with stage I lung adenocarcinoma. The V call is TRBV10-3, the J call TRBJ2-3; 11 bases are shared with TRBD2. In DNA, the CDR3 is TGTGCCATCAGTACTTGGGCTAGCGGGGGGCTGGATACGCAGTATTTT. Amino acid sequence: CAISTWASGGLDTQYF.